The text below deals with one TCR beta chain. The V end was cut by 6 bases, the J end by 3 bases, with 12 bases between. CDR1 is MDHEN and CDR2 is SYDVKM in the germline V gene. The CDR3 covers 14 residues. During its preparation, the TCRbeta library received unique molecular identifiers. MiXCR was run by TCRdb on the PCR reads, yielding one entry per CDR3 protein. The sample gives around 250,000 distinct CDR3 sequences, 9.9% of which show up once; 10% is in the top ten. The sample originates from a study of T-cell reconstitution after alpha-beta-depleted transplantation in children. The chain is built from TRBV28 and TRBJ1-5; D uncertain. Sequencing used PBMCs from the stem cell graft donor, obtained from the stem cell graft. This receptor was obtained from a human donor who donated a stem cell graft to a child with SCID. CDR3 in DNA: TGTGCCAGCAGGGAAGGCAGTCCCAATCAGCCCCAGCATTTT. Translating it yields CASREGSPNQPQHF.